Below, 16 T cell receptor beta chains from the same sample are listed, as sequenced in a study of PD-1 blockade in classical Hodgkin lymphoma. Stated time point: newly diagnosed, previously untreated cHL patient sample. Magnetic depletion of unwanted cells isolated CD4+ T cells from thawed PBMCs. The data were produced by immunoSEQ multiplex PCR, yet TCRdb's version contains in-frame clones alone and is incomplete. The table records roughly 31,000 clones, roughly 90% of them present only once. Sequenced sample: CD4+ T cells from blood. Receptors originate from a human donor with classical Hodgkin lymphoma.

The chain couples TRBV6-8 to TRBJ2-7; TRBD2 might be the D (7 bases). Germline V gene lookup returns CDR1 MNHGY and CDR2 SAAAGT. CDR3 length: 14 amino acids. V lost 8 bases to trimming and J lost 6 bases, with 20 bases between them. CDR3 residues: CASPTHAGGLEQYF. CDR3 DNA sequence: TGTGCCAGCCCTACACACGCCGGGGGGCTCGAGCAGTACTTC.

The rearrangement uses TRBV6-1 and TRBJ2-3; D not certain. V shed 4 bases and J shed 4 bases, with 15 bases lying between them. There are 15 residues in the CDR3. Per the germline V gene, CDR1 is MNHNS and CDR2 is SASEGT. The CDR3 is CASSARLGSADTQYF. In DNA form, the CDR3 reads TGTGCCAGCAGTGCCCGTCTTGGAAGCGCAGATACGCAGTATTTT.

V and J are TRBV5-1 and TRBJ2-2; D is possibly TRBD1 (6 bases). Deletions cut 3 bases from V and 6 bases from J, with 15 bases between. Per the germline V gene, CDR1 is SGHRS and CDR2 is YFSETQ. The CDR3 sequence is 15 residues long. CDR3 amino acids: CASSSIPAGAGELFF. CDR3 DNA sequence: TGCGCCAGCAGCTCCATCCCAGCAGGGGCCGGGGAGCTGTTTTTT.

CDR3 residues: CASSHDKREAKNIQYF. For the CDR3, the DNA is TGCGCCAGCAGCCACGATAAGCGGGAGGCCAAAAACATTCAGTACTTC. The V and J genes are TRBV4-3 and TRBJ2-4; 8 bases line up with TRBD2. With V trimmed by 3 bases and J by 1 base, 5 bases remained unmatched. The CDR3 has 16 residues. Per the germline V gene, CDR1 is LGHNA and CDR2 is YSLEER.

The chain employs TRBV19 and TRBJ1-4; perhaps TRBD1 as D (5 bases). This CDR3 is built from 14 residues. Trimming pared 3 bases from V and 4 bases from J, leaving 9 bases between. Germline assignment: CDR1 LNHDA and CDR2 SQIVND (reference sequence). In DNA form, the CDR3 reads TGTGCCAGTAGTATGGGGACGAATAATGAAAAACTGTTTTTT. Encoded protein: CASSMGTNNEKLFF.

The rearrangement uses TRBV10-3 and TRBJ2-7; 10 bases are shared with TRBD2. Germline values: CDR1 ENHRY, CDR2 SYGVKD. Unmatched junction bases numbered 9, after V lost 4 bases and J lost 9 bases. The CDR3 length is 14 residues. The CDR3: CAISAEREGPRQYF. DNA for the CDR3: TGTGCCATCAGTGCGGAGCGGGAGGGTCCCCGGCAGTACTTC.

The rearrangement links TRBV5-1 to TRBJ1-4; the D gene is possibly TRBD1 (6 bases). The V and J ends lost 0 bases and 11 bases respectively, with 14 bases between them. The CDR3 covers 14 residues. Germline assignment: CDR1 SGHRS and CDR2 YFSETQ. The chain's CDR3 is CASSLDRARGKLFF. CDR3 sequence (DNA): TGCGCCAGCAGCTTGGACAGGGCAAGGGGGAAACTGTTTTTT.

This clone was counted a single time. V gene TRBV6-5 combines with J gene TRBJ2-5; unclear D gene. The J call may be wrong; the DNA end is better matched by TRBJ2-7. The CDR3 covers 14 residues. Germline-derived CDR1 and CDR2 are MNHEY and SVGAGI. The CDR3 reads CASSYGWRAYEQYF. The CDR3 coding sequence is TGTGCCAGCAGTTACGGGTGGCGAGCCTACGAGCAGTACTTC.

J is TRBJ2-7 and V is TRBV7-9; 9 nucleotides align to TRBD1. Germline V lookup: CDR1 SEHNR, CDR2 FQNEAQ (reference sequence). The CDR3 has 18 residues. V lost 1 base to trimming and J lost 4 bases; unmatched junction nucleotides: 14. This CDR3 is CASSLGGGSGTGLYEQYF. CDR3 DNA: TGTGCCAGCAGCTTAGGCGGAGGATCCGGGACAGGGTTGTACGAGCAGTACTTC.

J is TRBJ2-6 and V is TRBV5-1, with 7 bases identical to TRBD2. Germline CDR1 reads SGHRS; CDR2 reads YFSETQ. The ends lost 5 bases at V and 0 bases at J; junction bases unmatched: 2. The CDR3 runs 15 residues. The CDR3 region is CASRPGGSGANVLTF. DNA for the CDR3: TGCGCCAGCAGGCCGGGGGGCTCTGGGGCCAACGTCCTGACTTTC.

The chain joins TRBV6-5 to TRBJ1-6; perhaps TRBD1 as D (6 bases). The length of the CDR3 is 16 residues. V lost 0 bases and J 5 bases, leaving 11 bases between the germline ends. Germline CDR1 is MNHEY and CDR2 is SVGAGI. CDR3 in DNA: TGTGCCAGCAGTTACTCGAATCAGGGGAATAATTCACCCCTCCACTTT. It codes for CASSYSNQGNNSPLHF.

CDR3 nucleotide sequence: TGTGCCAGTAGTATATCGTGGGATCAGCCCCAGCATTTT. This encodes CASSISWDQPQHF. The chain employs TRBV19 and TRBJ1-5; no clear D. The V and J ends lost 2 bases and 5 bases respectively, with 7 bases between them. Germline V CDR1 and CDR2: LNHDA, SQIVND (reference sequence). This CDR3 comprises 13 residues.

A few counts support this clone. The rearrangement uses TRBV7-3 and TRBJ1-3; tentative D call: TRBD1 (5 bases). V lost 5 bases and J lost 4, with 12 bases in between. Germline V gene data show CDR1 as SGHTA and CDR2 as FQGTGA. This CDR3 is 14 amino acids long. The CDR3: CASSRSGPGNTIYF. The CDR3 DNA is TGTGCCAGCAGCCGCTCAGGGCCCGGAAACACCATATATTTT.

Written as DNA, the CDR3 is TGTGCCAGCAGCTCCTTTAGGGGGGCCACTGAAGCTTTCTTT. It is translated as CASSSFRGATEAFF. The chain employs TRBV7-3 and TRBJ1-1, with D maybe TRBD1 (6 bases). Trimming removed 4 bases at V and 4 bases at J, with 13 bases between. The germline V gene encodes CDR1 SGHTA and CDR2 FQGTGA. The CDR3 runs to 14 residues.

The J gene is TRBJ2-2, the V gene TRBV7-2; D unresolved. Germline values: CDR1 SGHTA, CDR2 FQGNSA. Trimming cost V 5 bases and J 3 bases, with 13 bases left between them. This CDR3 has 15 amino acids. The CDR3: CASSRNSRDTGELFF. CDR3 bases: TGTGCCAGCAGCCGTAATTCTAGGGACACCGGGGAGCTGTTTTTT.

The gene calls are TRBV28 and TRBJ2-5; D is ambiguous. Deletions cut 6 bases from V and 5 bases from J, with 4 bases between. The CDR3 covers 10 residues. Looked up from germline, CDR1 is MDHEN and CDR2 is SYDVKM. CDR3 in DNA: TGTGCCAGCAGAGGGGAGACCCAGTACTTC. It codes for CASRGETQYF.